The 17 T cell receptor beta chains below all came from one sample that was sequenced in a study of blood T cell repertoires in COVID-19. Sequencing used immunoSEQ multiplex PCR; TCRdb keeps in-frame clones, though not all of them. The table shows some 150,000 clones, with 84% occurring only once. What was sequenced was peripheral blood. The source is a woman between 45 and 65 years old with acute or convalescent COVID-19.

This clone appeared once. This sequence joins TRBV10-3 and TRBJ1-2, with D tentatively TRBD1 (6 bases). This CDR3 is built from 16 residues. Germline V CDR1 and CDR2: ENHRY, SYGVKD. Trimming took 0 bases from V and 3 from J, leaving 14 bases between them. CDR3 in DNA: TGTGCCATCAGTGAGTCGATTCCAGGGGCGGACTATGGCTACACCTTC. It is translated as CAISESIPGADYGYTF.

This clone has only one observation. This chain connects TRBV4-3 to TRBJ2-3, with a tentative D call TRBD1 (5 bases). CDR1 is LGHNA, CDR2 YSLEER, per germline. The CDR3 has 15 amino acids. V was trimmed by 0 bases and J by 0 bases, leaving 7 bases between them. CDR3 sequence (DNA): TGCGCCAGCAGCCAAGATTGGGGCAGCACAGATACGCAGTATTTT. It codes for CASSQDWGSTDTQYF.

The CDR3, as DNA: TGCAGCGTTGGGACAGGGGAATCTGGGGCCAACGTCCTGACTTTC. Encoded protein: CSVGTGESGANVLTF. This chain uses TRBV29-1 with TRBJ2-6, with TRBD1 matching over 9 bases. J gave up 1 base and V 4 bases, and 2 bases lay outside the gene matches. CDR3 length equals 15 residues. Germline CDR1 SQVTM, CDR2 ANQGSEA.

This chain links TRBV7-2 with TRBJ1-6, with D tentatively TRBD1 (6 bases). The V end was cut by 5 bases, the J end by 10 bases, with 12 bases between. CDR1 is SGHTA and CDR2 is FQGNSA in the germline V gene. The CDR3 runs to 13 residues. The CDR3 sequence is CASSPQGKSPLHF. CDR3 sequence (DNA): TGTGCCAGCAGCCCGCAGGGGAAATCACCCCTCCACTTT.

CDR3 sequence (DNA): TGTGCCAGCAGACTGACCGACAGGGGTCCCTACGAGCAGTACTTC. It is translated as CASRLTDRGPYEQYF. The chain joins TRBV11-1 to TRBJ2-7, with 8 nucleotides matching TRBD1. Germline V gene lookup returns CDR1 SGHAT and CDR2 FQDESV (reference sequence). The CDR3 spans 15 residues. V lost 6 bases to trimming and J lost 2 bases; unmatched junction nucleotides: 9.

The chain carries TRBV19 and TRBJ2-7; 11 bases agree with TRBD2. The CDR3 extends over 15 amino acids. V trimming: 5 bases; J trimming: 1 base; junction bases outside the gene matches: 4. The germline CDR1 and CDR2 sequences are LNHDA and SQIVND (reference sequence). CDR3 in amino acids: CASSQTSGSSYEQYF. CDR3 nucleotides: TGTGCCAGTAGTCAAACTAGCGGGAGTTCCTACGAGCAGTACTTC.

The CDR3 DNA reads TGTGCCAGCAGCTTAGATGGTACAGGGGGGAAACTGTTTTTT. Translation gives CASSLDGTGGKLFF. V and J are TRBV7-8 and TRBJ1-4; 8 nucleotides agree with TRBD1. The CDR3 runs to 14 residues. The J segment lost 11 bases and the V segment lost 1 base, leaving 6 bases of the junction unmatched. Germline V lookup: CDR1 SGHVS, CDR2 FQNEAQ.

This clone was counted once. The rearrangement links TRBV4-1 to TRBJ1-4; D gene unclear. Trimming took 1 base from V and 2 from J, leaving 8 bases between them. CDR3 length equals 15 residues. CDR1 is MGHRA and CDR2 is YSYEKL in the germline V gene. The CDR3 is CASSQGMQTNEKLFF. The CDR3 DNA follows: TGCGCCAGCAGCCAAGGTATGCAGACTAATGAAAAACTGTTTTTT.

In this sample, this clone turned up once. The chain carries TRBV30 and TRBJ1-3; possibly TRBD1 for D (5 bases). The CDR3 is 16 amino acids. The germline CDR1 and CDR2 sequences are GTSNPN and SVGIG (reference sequence). The V end lost 2 bases, the J end lost 0 bases, and 14 bases lay between the germline ends. CDR3 region: CAWSPGQLSSGNTIYF. CDR3 coding DNA: TGTGCCTGGAGTCCTGGACAACTTTCCTCTGGAAACACCATATATTTT.

The chain combines TRBV4-2 with TRBJ1-6; 9 bases align to TRBD1. CDR3 length equals 15 residues. Germline CDR1 LGHNA, CDR2 YNFKEQ. The V gene end was trimmed by 3 bases and the J gene end by 7 bases; junction bases not matched to a gene: 4. Here the CDR3 reads CASSQAGTGNSPLHF. The CDR3 DNA reads TGTGCCAGCAGCCAGGCCGGGACAGGGAATTCACCCCTCCACTTT.

The chain recombines TRBV29-1 with TRBJ1-4; D ambiguous. Trimming removed 6 bases at V and 0 bases at J, with 11 bases between. The CDR3 has 14 amino acids. Germline V gene lookup returns CDR1 SQVTM and CDR2 ANQGSEA. The DNA of the CDR3 is TGCAGCGTCACCGGGTTTGCAACTAATGAAAAACTGTTTTTT. Translated: CSVTGFATNEKLFF.

The genes are TRBV10-3 and TRBJ2-6; D is perhaps TRBD1 (5 bases). V lost 0 bases to trimming and J lost 4 bases, with 13 bases between them. Germline CDR1 and CDR2: ENHRY and SYGVKD. CDR3 length: 17 residues. The CDR3 nucleotides are TGTGCCATCAGTGAGTCGGAAGGGGTGGACGGGGCCAACGTCCTGACTTTC. It encodes CAISESEGVDGANVLTF.

This chain connects TRBV6-5 to TRBJ2-7, with 8 bases identical to TRBD2. CDR3 length: 15 residues. V dropped 6 bases and J dropped 2; count of bases not matched to a gene: 9. Germline lookup yields CDR1 MNHEY and CDR2 SVGAGI. The CDR3 DNA reads TGTGCCAGCAGGGGATTGTCCGGGAGGGCCTACGAGCAGTACTTC. It is translated as CASRGLSGRAYEQYF.

The chain couples TRBV4-3 to TRBJ1-5, with 7 bases lining up with TRBD1. The CDR3 has 14 amino acids. Looked up from germline, CDR1 is LGHNA and CDR2 is YSLEER. Unmatched junction bases numbered 4, after V lost 1 base and J lost 7 bases. CDR3 bases: TGCGCCAGCAGCCAAGGACAGGGCAGGCAGCCCCAGCATTTT. Protein sequence: CASSQGQGRQPQHF.

V and J are TRBV4-2 and TRBJ2-3, with D hard to call. The V end was cut by 2 bases, the J end by 2 bases, with 8 bases between. Germline CDR1 and CDR2: LGHNA and YNFKEQ. This CDR3 has 14 residues. For the CDR3, the DNA is TGTGCCAGCAGCCAATATCAGGCCACAGATACGCAGTATTTT. Translating it yields CASSQYQATDTQYF.

This chain links TRBV9 with TRBJ2-7, with a possible D match to TRBD1 (6 bases). The CDR3 runs to 15 residues. Germline-derived CDR1 and CDR2 are SGDLS and YYNGEE. V was shortened by 4 bases and J by 1 base, with 15 bases between the two germline ends. The CDR3 spells CASSPQGSPSYEQYF. The DNA for the CDR3 is TGTGCCAGCAGCCCCCAGGGGTCACCATCCTACGAGCAGTACTTC.

This chain joins TRBV7-2 and TRBJ2-1; TRBD2 matches at 12 bases. In germline, CDR1 is SGHTA, CDR2 FQGNSA. The CDR3 has 18 amino acids. The J segment lost 0 bases and the V segment lost 3 bases, leaving 6 bases of the junction unmatched. The CDR3 loop reads CASSFRLAGGTSYNEQFF. The CDR3 coding sequence is TGTGCCAGCAGCTTCAGGCTAGCGGGGGGGACCTCCTACAATGAGCAGTTCTTC.